These 24 T cell receptor beta chains share one sample of origin, sequenced in a study of cytomegalovirus exposure and HLA in healthy donors. PCR was performed using 60 Vbeta and 13 Jbeta primers. Generated by immunoSEQ multiplex PCR, the TCRdb table keeps only in-frame clones and is missing some. The sample includes around 210,000 clones, around 77% of them seen just once. The specimen was PBMCs. The receptors come from a woman aged 25 to 39 in good health and CMV-seronegative.

The chain recombines TRBV7-9 with TRBJ2-3, with D possibly TRBD1 on 6 matching bases. This CDR3 has 14 amino acids. V was trimmed by 5 bases and J by 2 bases, leaving 11 bases between them. The germline CDR1 and CDR2 sequences are SEHNR and FQNEAQ (reference sequence). The chain's CDR3 is CASSATGYTDTQYF. CDR3 coding DNA: TGTGCCAGCAGCGCGACAGGTTACACAGATACGCAGTATTTT.

In its sample, this clone was seen a few times. The V and J genes are TRBV6-6 and TRBJ2-7; the match to TRBD2 covers 8 bases. Trimming removed 7 bases from V and 3 bases from J; junction bases left unmatched: 8. CDR3 size: 14 residues. From germline, CDR1 is MNHNY and CDR2 SVGAGI (reference sequence). CDR3 nucleotides: TGTGCCAGCAACTCACCAGCGGGGGTCTACGAGCAGTACTTC. Protein sequence: CASNSPAGVYEQYF.

CDR3 bases: TGTGCCAGCAGTTACGGACTACACCAAGAGACCCAGTACTTC. Amino acid sequence: CASSYGLHQETQYF. The rearrangement uses TRBV28 and TRBJ2-5; tentatively, D is TRBD2 (6 bases). Trimming cost V 4 bases and J 0 bases, with 9 bases left between them. This CDR3 has 14 amino acids. Germline-derived CDR1 and CDR2 are MDHEN and SYDVKM.

The rearrangement uses TRBV7-9 and TRBJ2-2; D is undetermined. The V end lost 3 bases, the J end lost 5 bases, and 4 bases lay between the germline ends. The germline CDR1 and CDR2 sequences are SEHNR and FQNEAQ (reference sequence). The CDR3 has 12 amino acids. CDR3 bases: TGTGCCAGCAGCTTTACTACCGGGGAGCTGTTTTTT. This encodes CASSFTTGELFF.

The chain combines TRBV30 with TRBJ2-7; 7 bases line up with TRBD1. Germline V gene data show CDR1 as GTSNPN and CDR2 as SVGIG (reference sequence). V shed 5 bases and J 7 bases; nucleotides not matched to a gene: 8. The CDR3 has 12 residues. CDR3 sequence (DNA): TGTGCCTGGTCGACAGGGTGGGAAGAGCAGTACTTC. Its protein product is CAWSTGWEEQYF.

This chain connects TRBV18 to TRBJ2-6; D might be TRBD1 (5 bases). Germline CDR1 is KGHSH and CDR2 is LQKENI. This CDR3 has 16 amino acids. V was pared by 6 bases and J by 2 bases, with 14 bases between. CDR3 region: CASSQGVLAGANVLTF. CDR3 bases: TGTGCCAGCTCCCAAGGGGTCTTGGCTGGGGCCAACGTCCTGACTTTC.

The gene calls are TRBV7-8 and TRBJ2-3, with D possibly TRBD2 on 7 matching bases. V was shortened by 1 base and J by 0 bases, with 23 bases between the two germline ends. This CDR3 region has 20 residues. Per the germline V gene, CDR1 is SGHVS and CDR2 is FQNEAQ. The CDR3 region has the DNA TGTGCCAGCAGCTTAGTCTTAGTGGGGGGGCTCCTCGCTAGCACAGATACGCAGTATTTT. It codes for CASSLVLVGGLLASTDTQYF.

The genes are TRBV5-1 and TRBJ2-3; TRBD2 matches at 13 bases. Germline V CDR1 and CDR2: SGHRS, YFSETQ. The CDR3 is made up of 15 amino acids. V shed 7 bases, J shed 2 bases, and the junction held 4 bases outside the gene matches. CDR3: CASRGLAGYTDTQYF. The CDR3 DNA is TGCGCCAGCCGGGGACTAGCGGGATACACAGATACGCAGTATTTT.

The genes are TRBV7-2 and TRBJ2-1, with 10 bases fitting TRBD2. J was trimmed by 6 bases and V by 5 bases; bases with no gene match: 10. This CDR3 region has 16 residues. The germline V gene has CDR1 SGHTA and CDR2 FQGNSA. CDR3 amino acids: CASSVMRLAGGNEQFF. Here the CDR3 DNA reads TGTGCCAGCAGCGTCATGAGACTAGCGGGTGGCAATGAGCAGTTCTTC.

J is TRBJ2-1 and V is TRBV19; no definite D call. CDR1 and CDR2 from the germline V gene are LNHDA and SQIVND (reference sequence). Trimming left V 2 bases short and J 6 bases short, with 8 bases between. This CDR3 region has 13 residues. CDR3 protein: CASSIFGGNEQFF. DNA of the CDR3: TGTGCCAGTAGTATATTCGGCGGCAATGAGCAGTTCTTC.

The chain couples TRBV6-4 to TRBJ2-1, with 12 bases lining up with TRBD2. CDR3 length: 14 residues. Per the germline V gene, CDR1 is MRHNA and CDR2 is SNTAGT. Trimming cost V 3 bases and J 13 bases; bases outside gene matches: 7. The DNA of the CDR3 is TGTGCCAGCAGTGAGCTAGCGGGAGGGCCAATACAGTTCTTC. The encoded protein is CASSELAGGPIQFF.

This chain joins TRBV19 and TRBJ2-1; 8 bases align to TRBD2. This CDR3 spans 15 amino acids. The junction had 8 bases not matched to a gene; V was cut back by 6 bases and J by 4 bases. Per germline, CDR1 LNHDA and CDR2 SQIVND (reference sequence). The CDR3 here is CASSLAPGGYNEQFF. CDR3 coding DNA: TGTGCCAGTAGCCTTGCCCCGGGGGGGTACAATGAGCAGTTCTTC.

In nucleotides, the CDR3 is TGTGCCAGCAACCCCGGGACAGCCTTCTATGGCTACACCTTC. Amino acid sequence: CASNPGTAFYGYTF. The chain couples TRBV6-6 to TRBJ1-2; 7 nucleotides match TRBD1. CDR3 length: 14 amino acids. Germline CDR1 MNHNY, CDR2 SVGAGI (reference sequence). The V and J ends lost 7 bases and 4 bases, in that order; junction bases with no gene match: 9.

The V gene is TRBV5-1, the J gene TRBJ1-1; 8 nucleotides agree with TRBD1. From germline, CDR1 is SGHRS and CDR2 YFSETQ. J was trimmed by 7 bases and V by 2 bases; bases with no gene match: 7. This CDR3 is built from 14 residues. The CDR3 spells CASSFSQGAHEAFF. As DNA, the CDR3 is TGCGCCAGCAGCTTCTCTCAGGGGGCGCATGAAGCTTTCTTT.

The rearrangement links TRBV6-4 to TRBJ2-7, with 7 bases lining up with TRBD1. V trimming: 6 bases; J trimming: 5 bases; junction bases outside the gene matches: 7. The germline gives CDR1 MRHNA, CDR2 SNTAGT. This CDR3 spans 13 amino acids. CDR3 in amino acids: CASSVQGNDEQYF. In DNA, the CDR3 is TGTGCCAGCAGCGTACAGGGGAACGACGAGCAGTACTTC.

The chain carries TRBV11-2 and TRBJ1-1, with D uncertain. The germline V and J ends were trimmed by 5 bases and 4 bases, with 2 bases remaining between them. This CDR3 has 10 amino acids. Germline CDR1 is SGHAT and CDR2 is FQNNGV. The chain's CDR3 is CASSRTEAFF. CDR3 nucleotide sequence: TGTGCCAGCAGCCGCACTGAAGCTTTCTTT.

The V gene is TRBV9, the J gene TRBJ2-1, with 7 bases matching TRBD1. Germline values: CDR1 SGDLS, CDR2 YYNGEE. The junction had 6 bases not matched to a gene; V was cut back by 4 bases and J by 2 bases. This CDR3 is built from 15 residues. The CDR3 sequence: CASSIRQGPYNEQFF. As DNA, the CDR3 is TGTGCCAGCAGCATAAGACAGGGACCCTACAATGAGCAGTTCTTC.

The chain employs TRBV2 and TRBJ2-3, with TRBD1 matching over 7 bases. The ends lost 6 bases at V and 4 bases at J; junction bases unmatched: 10. Germline V CDR1 and CDR2: SNHLY, FYNNEI. The CDR3 has 15 residues. The CDR3 sequence: CASSGTGTGADTQYF. CDR3 DNA: TGTGCCAGCAGCGGTACGGGAACAGGGGCAGATACGCAGTATTTT.

V is TRBV30 and J is TRBJ2-1, with D perhaps matching TRBD1 (6 bases). Germline CDR1 GTSNPN, CDR2 SVGIG (reference sequence). Trimming stripped 0 bases from V and 4 bases from J, with 10 bases between. CDR3 length: 14 residues. CDR3 protein: CAWSVTGQYNEQFF. The CDR3 nucleotides read TGTGCCTGGAGTGTGACAGGACAGTACAATGAGCAGTTCTTC.

This clone was detected only a few times. The gene calls are TRBV6-5 and TRBJ2-7; possible D gene TRBD2, 6 bases. Trimming shortened V by 5 bases and J by 1 base, and 12 bases separated the two germline ends. Germline assignment: CDR1 MNHEY and CDR2 SVGAGI. This CDR3 contains 14 residues. In DNA, the CDR3 is TGTGCCAGCAGTGGGGGGACGGAATCCTACGAGCAGTACTTC. As protein: CASSGGTESYEQYF.

The V and J genes are TRBV7-8 and TRBJ2-1; 10 bases map to TRBD2. Trimming at V came to 8 bases and at J to 1 base, leaving 8 bases not matched to a gene. CDR1 and CDR2 from the germline V gene are SGHVS and FQNEAQ. This CDR3 is 16 amino acids long. As DNA, the CDR3 is TGTGCCAGCGGCCCGTTAGCGGGGGGATCCTACAATGAGCAGTTCTTC. Encoded protein: CASGPLAGGSYNEQFF.

The chain employs TRBV7-5 and TRBJ2-1; TRBD2 is the table's D call, not checked against the DNA. TRBV7-5 counts as a pseudogene. The CDR3 covers 18 residues. The CDR3, as DNA: TGTGCCAGAAGCTTCTCCGGGACTAGCGGGAGGGCCAGGAATGAGCAGTTCTTC. Translated: CARSFSGTSGRARNEQFF.

This clone has a single count. This chain links TRBV5-4 with TRBJ2-1; D is perhaps TRBD2 (5 bases). Germline CDR1 and CDR2: SGHNT and YYREEE (reference sequence). The CDR3 covers 16 residues. Trimming pared 0 bases from V and 7 bases from J, leaving 17 bases between. CDR3 in DNA: TGTGCCAGCAGCTTGGGCGGGCAAGCCTCCCGGAATGAGCAGTTCTTC. Translation gives CASSLGGQASRNEQFF.

This chain links TRBV2 with TRBJ1-5; D may be TRBD1 (5 bases). CDR1 is SNHLY and CDR2 is FYNNEI in the germline V gene. V was shortened by 6 bases and J by 3 bases, with 9 bases between the two germline ends. The CDR3 extends over 13 amino acids. The CDR3 nucleotides are TGTGCCAGCAGAGGGACTTTCAATCAGCCCCAGCATTTT. Translating it yields CASRGTFNQPQHF.